Listed here are 6 T cell receptor beta chains from one sample, sequenced in a study of metastatic and nonmetastatic thyroid tumors. TCRdb called clones again from the PCR reads with MiXCR. The repertoire includes under 20,000 clones, about 28% of them detected once, and about 13% sits in the top ten. There were no patients who had received any treatment before thyroid surgery. What was sequenced was tumor tissue. The origin of the receptors is a female donor with papillary thyroid cancer or a benign thyroid nodule (not recorded which). Some clones in this sample may be carry-over from other donors' samples.

In its sample, this clone was seen a few times. The chain joins TRBV10-3 to TRBJ2-6; 10 nucleotides match TRBD1. CDR3 size: 14 residues. After removal of 11 bases from V and 3 bases from J, the junction contained 4 bases not matched to a gene. Germline CDR1 is ENHRY and CDR2 is SYGVKD. The CDR3 DNA sequence: TGTGCCGGTGGGACAGGGGATGGGGCCAACGTCCTGACTTTC. Its translation is CAGGTGDGANVLTF.

There are many counts of this clone. CDR3 protein: CASSQRTGDDIQYF. Here the CDR3 DNA reads TGCGCCAGCAGCCAGAGGACAGGGGATGACATTCAGTACTTC. V is TRBV4-1 and J is TRBJ2-4; TRBD1 matches 9 bases. The CDR3 length is 14 residues. The germline V gene encodes CDR1 MGHRA and CDR2 YSYEKL. J was trimmed by 8 bases and V by 3 bases; bases with no gene match: 5.

A few counts support this clone. It may be a read error: a sequence one base away is much more abundant. CDR3 loop: CASSPRGFGYNF. In DNA, the CDR3 is TGTGCCAGCAGTCCCCGAGGGTTCGGCTACAACTTC. The chain uses TRBV6-1 and TRBJ1-2, with no clear D. The CDR3 loop spans 12 amino acids. Germline CDR1 is MNHNS and CDR2 is SASEGT.

This clone occurred a few times. This chain links TRBV6-1 with TRBJ2-7, with 7 bases fitting TRBD1. The CDR3 loop spans 15 amino acids. With V trimmed by 5 bases and J by 2 bases, 9 bases remained unmatched. CDR1 is MNHNS and CDR2 is SASEGT in the germline V gene. CDR3 in DNA: TGTGCCAGCAGTTTGACGGGTGGGACAGCCTACGAGCAGTACTTC. As protein: CASSLTGGTAYEQYF.

V usage is TRBV2 and J usage is TRBJ2-7, with D hard to call. This CDR3 contains 15 residues. Germline assignment: CDR1 SNHLY and CDR2 FYNNEI. Trimming left V 4 bases short and J 0 bases short, with 13 bases between. CDR3 nucleotides: TGTGCCAGCAGTGCTTCGAGCGCAAGCTCCTACGAGCAGTACTTC. Its translation is CASSASSASSYEQYF.

V usage is TRBV6-2 or TRBV6-3 and J usage is TRBJ2-7, with 9 nucleotides matching TRBD1. Germline CDR1 is MNHEY and CDR2 is SVGEGT. Germline trimming cut 2 bases from V and 2 bases from J; bases unmatched to any gene: 4. The CDR3 loop spans 15 amino acids. The CDR3, as DNA: TGTGCCAGCAGTTACCGACAGGGGGTCACCTACGAGCAGTACTTC. This codes for CASSYRQGVTYEQYF.